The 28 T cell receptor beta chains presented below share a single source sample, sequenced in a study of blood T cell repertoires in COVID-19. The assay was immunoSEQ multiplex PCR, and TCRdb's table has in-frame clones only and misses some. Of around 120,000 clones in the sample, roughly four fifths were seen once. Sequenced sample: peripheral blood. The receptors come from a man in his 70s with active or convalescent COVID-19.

The DNA of the CDR3 is TGTGCCACCAGAAAGGAGGGAGGTGACACTGAAGCTTTCTTT. Translating gives CATRKEGGDTEAFF. The chain is built from TRBV24-1 and TRBJ1-1; D uncertain. The length of the CDR3 is 14 residues. Looked up from germline, CDR1 is KGHDR and CDR2 is SFDVKD. The V end was cut by 7 bases, the J end by 3 bases, with 14 bases between.

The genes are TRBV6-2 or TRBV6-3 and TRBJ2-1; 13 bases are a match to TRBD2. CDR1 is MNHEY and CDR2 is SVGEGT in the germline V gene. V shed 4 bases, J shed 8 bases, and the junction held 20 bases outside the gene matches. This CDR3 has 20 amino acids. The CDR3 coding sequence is TGTGCCAGCAGTTCCAGGACTAGCGGGAGTCGGACGGACAGAGGTGATGAGCAGTTCTTC. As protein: CASSSRTSGSRTDRGDEQFF.

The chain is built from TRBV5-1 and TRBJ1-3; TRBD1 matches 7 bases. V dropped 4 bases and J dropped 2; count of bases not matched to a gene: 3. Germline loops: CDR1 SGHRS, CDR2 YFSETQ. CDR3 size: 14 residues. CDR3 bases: TGCGCCAGCAGCCCAACAGGGGCTGGAAACACCATATATTTT. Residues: CASSPTGAGNTIYF.

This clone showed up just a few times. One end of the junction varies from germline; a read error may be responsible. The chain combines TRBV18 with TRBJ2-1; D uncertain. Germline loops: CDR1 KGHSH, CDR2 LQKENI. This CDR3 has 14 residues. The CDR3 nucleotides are TGTGCCAGCTCTCCACAACCTTCCCTCGGTGAGCAGTTCTTC. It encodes CASSPQPSLGEQFF. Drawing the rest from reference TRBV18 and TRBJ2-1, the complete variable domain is NAGVMQNPRHLVRRRGQEARLRCSPMKGHSHVYWYRQLPEEGLKFMVYLQKENIIDESGMPKERFSAEFPKEGPSILRIQQVVRGDSAAYFCASSPQPSLGEQFFGPGTRLTVL.

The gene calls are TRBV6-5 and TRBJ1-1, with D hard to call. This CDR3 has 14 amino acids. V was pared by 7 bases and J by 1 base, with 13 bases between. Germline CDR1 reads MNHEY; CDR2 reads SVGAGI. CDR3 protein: CASIRVGGNTEAFF. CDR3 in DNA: TGTGCCAGCATCAGAGTTGGAGGGAACACTGAAGCTTTCTTT.

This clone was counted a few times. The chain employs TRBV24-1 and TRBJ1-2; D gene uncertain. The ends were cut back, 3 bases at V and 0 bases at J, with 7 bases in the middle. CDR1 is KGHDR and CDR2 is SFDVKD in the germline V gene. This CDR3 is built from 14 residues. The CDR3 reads CATSDGGANYGYTF. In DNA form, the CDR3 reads TGTGCCACCAGTGATGGCGGAGCTAACTATGGCTACACCTTC.

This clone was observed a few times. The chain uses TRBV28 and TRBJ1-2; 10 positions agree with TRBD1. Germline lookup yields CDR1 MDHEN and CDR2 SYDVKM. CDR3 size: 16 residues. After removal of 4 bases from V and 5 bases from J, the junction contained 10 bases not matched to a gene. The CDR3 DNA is TGTGCCAGCAGTTCGACAGGGGGCGCAGGAAAATATGGCTACACCTTC. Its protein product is CASSSTGGAGKYGYTF.

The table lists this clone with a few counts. CDR3 sequence reads: CASTVAGGPAYNEQFF. The CDR3 DNA reads TGTGCCAGCACCGTAGCGGGAGGGCCGGCTTACAATGAGCAGTTCTTC. The chain couples TRBV28 to TRBJ2-1, with TRBD2 matching 11 bases. Trimming took 7 bases from V and 4 from J; bases not matched to a gene: 9. The CDR3 loop spans 16 amino acids. Germline loops: CDR1 MDHEN, CDR2 SYDVKM. Supplemented by reference TRBV28 and TRBJ2-1, the full variable domain reads DVKVTQSSRYLVKRTGEKVFLECVQDMDHENMFWYRQDPGLGLRLIYFSYDVKMKEKGDIPEGYSVSREKKERFSLILESASTNQTSMYLCASTVAGGPAYNEQFFGPGTRLTVL.

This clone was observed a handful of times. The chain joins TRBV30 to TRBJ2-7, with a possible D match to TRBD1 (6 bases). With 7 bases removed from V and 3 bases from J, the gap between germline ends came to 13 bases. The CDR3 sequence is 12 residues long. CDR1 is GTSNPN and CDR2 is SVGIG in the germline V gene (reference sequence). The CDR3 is CALTTGRYEQYF. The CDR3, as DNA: TGTGCCTTGACTACAGGGCGCTACGAGCAGTACTTC.

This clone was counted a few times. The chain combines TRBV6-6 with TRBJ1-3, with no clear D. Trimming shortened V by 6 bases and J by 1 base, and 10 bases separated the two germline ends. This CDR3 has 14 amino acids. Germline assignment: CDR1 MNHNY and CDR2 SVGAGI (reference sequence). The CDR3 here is CASSPRLSGNTIYF. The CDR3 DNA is TGTGCCAGCAGCCCCAGACTTTCTGGAAACACCATATATTTT.

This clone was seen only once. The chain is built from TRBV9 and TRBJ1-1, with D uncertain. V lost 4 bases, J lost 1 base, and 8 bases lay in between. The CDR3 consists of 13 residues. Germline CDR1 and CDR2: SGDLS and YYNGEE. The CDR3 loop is CASSTRWNTEAFF. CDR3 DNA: TGTGCCAGCAGCACTAGGTGGAACACTGAAGCTTTCTTT. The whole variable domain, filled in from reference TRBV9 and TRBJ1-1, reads DSGVTQTPKHLITATGQRVTLRCSPRSGDLSVYWYQQSLDQGLQFLIQYYNGEERAKGNILERFSAQQFPDLHSELNLSSLELGDSALYFCASSTRWNTEAFFGQGTRLTVV.

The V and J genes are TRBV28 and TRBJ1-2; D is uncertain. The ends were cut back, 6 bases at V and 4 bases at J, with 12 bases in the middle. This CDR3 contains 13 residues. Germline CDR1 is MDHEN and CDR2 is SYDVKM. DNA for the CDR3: TGTGCCAGCAGCCCAGCGGGGTCCTATGGCTACACCTTC. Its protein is CASSPAGSYGYTF.

CDR3 sequence reads: CASSLVESGHTIYF. The CDR3 region has the DNA TGTGCCAGCAGCTTAGTGGAGTCCGGTCACACCATATATTTT. The rearrangement links TRBV7-8 to TRBJ1-3; D call uncertain. This CDR3 region has 14 residues. V lost 1 base and J lost 8, with 12 bases in between. In germline, CDR1 is SGHVS, CDR2 FQNEAQ.

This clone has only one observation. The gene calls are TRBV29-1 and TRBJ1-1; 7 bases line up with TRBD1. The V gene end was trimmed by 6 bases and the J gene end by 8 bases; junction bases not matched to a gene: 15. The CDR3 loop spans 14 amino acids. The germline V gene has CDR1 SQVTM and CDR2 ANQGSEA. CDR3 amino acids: CSVGVEGALSEAFF. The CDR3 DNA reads TGCAGCGTGGGGGTGGAGGGGGCGTTATCAGAAGCTTTCTTT.

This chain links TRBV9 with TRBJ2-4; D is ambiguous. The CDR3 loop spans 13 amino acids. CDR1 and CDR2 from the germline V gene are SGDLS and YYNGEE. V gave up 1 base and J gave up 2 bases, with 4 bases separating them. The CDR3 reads CASSVTPKNIQYF. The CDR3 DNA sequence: TGTGCCAGCAGCGTAACTCCCAAAAACATTCAGTACTTC.

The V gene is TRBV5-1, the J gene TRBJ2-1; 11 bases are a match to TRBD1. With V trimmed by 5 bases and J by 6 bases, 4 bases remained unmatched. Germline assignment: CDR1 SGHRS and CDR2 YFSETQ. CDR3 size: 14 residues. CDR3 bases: TGCGCCAGCAGTATAGGACAGGGGGCCAATGAGCAGTTCTTC. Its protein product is CASSIGQGANEQFF.

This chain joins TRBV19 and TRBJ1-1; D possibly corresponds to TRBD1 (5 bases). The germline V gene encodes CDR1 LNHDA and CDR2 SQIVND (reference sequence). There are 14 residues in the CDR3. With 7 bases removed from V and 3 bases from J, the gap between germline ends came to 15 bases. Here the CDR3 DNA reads TGTGCCAGTACCCCATGGGGGGATGACACTGAAGCTTTCTTT. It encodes CASTPWGDDTEAFF.

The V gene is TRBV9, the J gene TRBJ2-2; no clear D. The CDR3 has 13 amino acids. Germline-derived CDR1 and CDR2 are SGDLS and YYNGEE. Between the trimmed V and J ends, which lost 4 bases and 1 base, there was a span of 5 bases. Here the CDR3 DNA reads TGTGCCAGCAGCCCTTGGAACACCGGGGAGCTGTTTTTT. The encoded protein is CASSPWNTGELFF.

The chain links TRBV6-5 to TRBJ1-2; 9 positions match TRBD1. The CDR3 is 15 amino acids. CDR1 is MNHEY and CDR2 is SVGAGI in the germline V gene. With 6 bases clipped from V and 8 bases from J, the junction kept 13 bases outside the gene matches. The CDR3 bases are TGTGCCAGCAGGGTGACCGGGACAGGGCAAGAGGGCTACACCTTC. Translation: CASRVTGTGQEGYTF.

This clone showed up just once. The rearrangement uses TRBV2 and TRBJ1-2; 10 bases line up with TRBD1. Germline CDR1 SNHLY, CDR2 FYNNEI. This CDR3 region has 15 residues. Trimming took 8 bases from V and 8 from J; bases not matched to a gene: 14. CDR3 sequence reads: CASCLRTGGIGGYTF. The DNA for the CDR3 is TGTGCCAGCTGCCTAAGGACAGGGGGGATAGGGGGCTACACCTTC.

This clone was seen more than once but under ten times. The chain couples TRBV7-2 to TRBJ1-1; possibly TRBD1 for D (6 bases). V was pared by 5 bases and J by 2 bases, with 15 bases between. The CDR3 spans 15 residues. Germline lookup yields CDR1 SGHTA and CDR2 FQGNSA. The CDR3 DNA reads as TGTGCCAGCAGCCTTCGCTTGACAGGTAACACTGAAGCTTTCTTT. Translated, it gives CASSLRLTGNTEAFF.

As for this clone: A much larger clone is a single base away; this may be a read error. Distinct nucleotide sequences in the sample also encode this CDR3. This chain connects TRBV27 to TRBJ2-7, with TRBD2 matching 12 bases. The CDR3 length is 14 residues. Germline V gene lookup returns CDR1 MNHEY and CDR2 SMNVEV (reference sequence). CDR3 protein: CASSGTSGLDEQYF. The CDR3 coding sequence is TGTGCCAGCAGTGGGACTAGCGGGTTGGACGAGCAATACTTC.

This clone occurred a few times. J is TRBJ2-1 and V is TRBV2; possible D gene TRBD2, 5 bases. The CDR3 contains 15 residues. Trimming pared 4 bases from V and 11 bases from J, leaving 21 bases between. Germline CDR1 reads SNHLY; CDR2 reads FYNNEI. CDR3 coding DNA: TGTGCCAGCAGTGTTGTGGACTCACGATCTGGAAAGCAGTTCTTC. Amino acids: CASSVVDSRSGKQFF.

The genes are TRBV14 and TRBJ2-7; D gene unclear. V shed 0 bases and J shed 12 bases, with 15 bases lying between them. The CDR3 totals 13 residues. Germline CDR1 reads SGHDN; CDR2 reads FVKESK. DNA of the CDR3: TGTGCCAGCAGCCAAGATCTCTCGAGTTACTCGTACTTC. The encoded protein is CASSQDLSSYSYF.

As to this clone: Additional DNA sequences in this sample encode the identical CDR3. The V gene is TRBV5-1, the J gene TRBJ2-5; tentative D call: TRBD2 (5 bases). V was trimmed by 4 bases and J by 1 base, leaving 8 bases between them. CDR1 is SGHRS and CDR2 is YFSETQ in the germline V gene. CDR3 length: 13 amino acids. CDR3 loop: CASSRTPQETQYF. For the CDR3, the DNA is TGCGCCAGCAGCCGGACTCCCCAAGAGACCCAGTACTTC.

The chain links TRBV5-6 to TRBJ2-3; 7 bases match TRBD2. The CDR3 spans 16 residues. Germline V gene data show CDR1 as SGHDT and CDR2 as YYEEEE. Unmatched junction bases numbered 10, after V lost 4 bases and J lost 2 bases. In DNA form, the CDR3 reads TGTGCCAGCAGCATCCCTAGCGGAACGAACACAGATACGCAGTATTTT. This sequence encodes CASSIPSGTNTDTQYF. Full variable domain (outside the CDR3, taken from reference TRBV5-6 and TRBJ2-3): DAGVTQSPTHLIKTRGQQVTLRCSPKSGHDTVSWYQQALGQGPQFIFQYYEEEERQRGNFPDRFSGHQFPNYSSELNVNALLLGDSALYLCASSIPSGTNTDTQYFGPGTRLTVL.

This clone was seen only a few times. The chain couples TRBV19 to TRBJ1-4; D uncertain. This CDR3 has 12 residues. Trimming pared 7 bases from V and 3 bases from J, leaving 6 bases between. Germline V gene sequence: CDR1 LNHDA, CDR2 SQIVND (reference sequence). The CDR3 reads CASTQSNEKLFF. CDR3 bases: TGTGCCAGTACCCAGTCTAATGAAAAACTGTTTTTT.

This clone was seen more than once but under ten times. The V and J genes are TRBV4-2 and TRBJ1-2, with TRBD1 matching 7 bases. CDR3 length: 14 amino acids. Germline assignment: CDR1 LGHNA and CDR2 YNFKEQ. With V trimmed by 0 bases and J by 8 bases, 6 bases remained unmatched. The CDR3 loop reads CASSQERGGGGYTF. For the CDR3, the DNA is TGTGCCAGCAGCCAAGAGAGAGGGGGCGGCGGCTACACCTTC.